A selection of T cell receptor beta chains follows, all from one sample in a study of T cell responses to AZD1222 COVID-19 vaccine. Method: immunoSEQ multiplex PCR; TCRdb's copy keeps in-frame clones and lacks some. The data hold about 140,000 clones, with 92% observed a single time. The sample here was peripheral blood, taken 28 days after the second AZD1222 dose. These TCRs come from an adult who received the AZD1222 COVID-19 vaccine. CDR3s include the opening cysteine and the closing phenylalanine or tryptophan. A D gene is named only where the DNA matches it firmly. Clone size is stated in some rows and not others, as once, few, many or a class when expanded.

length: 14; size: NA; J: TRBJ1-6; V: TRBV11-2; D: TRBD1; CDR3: CASSLIQGGSPLHF; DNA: TGTGCCAGCAGCTTAATCCAGGGGGGTTCACCCCTCCACTTT
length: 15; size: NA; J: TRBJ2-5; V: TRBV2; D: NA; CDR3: CASRAGGGIVETQYF; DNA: TGTGCCAGCAGGGCAGGGGGGGGAATAGTGGAGACCCAGTACTTC
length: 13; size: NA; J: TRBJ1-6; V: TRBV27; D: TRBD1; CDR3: CASKWTGNSPLHF; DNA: TGTGCCAGCAAATGGACAGGGAATTCACCCCTCCACTTT
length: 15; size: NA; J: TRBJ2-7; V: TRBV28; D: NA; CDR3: CASSLRQLSSYEQYF; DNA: TGTGCCAGCAGCCTCCGACAGTTAAGCTCCTACGAGCAGTACTTC
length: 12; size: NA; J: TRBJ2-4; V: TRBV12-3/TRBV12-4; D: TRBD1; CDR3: CASSNRGNIQYF; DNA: TGTGCCAGCAGTAACAGGGGGAACATTCAGTACTTC
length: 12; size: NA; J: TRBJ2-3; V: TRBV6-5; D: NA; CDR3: CASSSGGDTQYF; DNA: TGTGCCAGCAGTTCAGGGGGGGATACGCAGTATTTT
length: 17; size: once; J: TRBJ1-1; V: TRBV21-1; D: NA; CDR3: CASSKALFPNLNTEAFF; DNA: TGTGCCAGCAGCAAAGCGCTTTTCCCTAACTTGAACACTGAAGCTTTCTTT
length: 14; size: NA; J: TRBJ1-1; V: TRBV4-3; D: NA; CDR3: CASSQEFGRAEAFF; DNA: TGCGCCAGCAGCCAAGAATTCGGTCGGGCTGAAGCTTTCTTT
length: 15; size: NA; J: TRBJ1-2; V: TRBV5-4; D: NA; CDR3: CASSPRGGQAYGYTF; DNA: TGTGCCAGCAGCCCCCGGGGAGGGCAGGCCTATGGCTACACCTTC
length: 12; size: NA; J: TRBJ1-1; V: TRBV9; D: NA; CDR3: CASSSQNREAFF; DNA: TGTGCCAGCAGCTCCCAAAACAGGGAAGCTTTCTTT
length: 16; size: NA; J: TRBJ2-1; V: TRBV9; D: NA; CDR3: CASSVGDGIQFDEQFF; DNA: TGTGCCAGCAGCGTAGGAGACGGGATTCAGTTCGATGAGCAGTTCTTC
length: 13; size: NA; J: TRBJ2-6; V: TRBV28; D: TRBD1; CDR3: CASRTGVSNVLTF; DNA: TGTGCCAGCAGAACAGGGGTTAGCAACGTCCTGACTTTC
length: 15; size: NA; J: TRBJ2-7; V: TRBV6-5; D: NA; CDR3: CASSYGAGGSYEQYF; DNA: TGTGCCAGCAGTTACGGGGCTGGGGGTTCCTACGAGCAGTACTTC
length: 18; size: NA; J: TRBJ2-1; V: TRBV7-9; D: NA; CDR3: CASSPVSGSGRIYNEQFF; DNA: TGTGCCAGCAGCCCCGTAAGTGGGAGCGGACGGATTTACAATGAGCAGTTCTTC
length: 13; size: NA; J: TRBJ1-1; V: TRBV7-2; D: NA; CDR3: CASSSQVNTEAFF; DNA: TGTGCCAGCAGCTCTCAGGTGAACACTGAAGCTTTCTTT
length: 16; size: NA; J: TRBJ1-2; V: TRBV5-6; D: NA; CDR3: CASSGVRRKANYGYTF; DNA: TGTGCCAGCAGCGGGGTGCGACGGAAGGCTAACTATGGCTACACCTTC
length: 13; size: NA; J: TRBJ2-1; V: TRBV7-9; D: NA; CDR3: CASSHRGYNEQFF; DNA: TGTGCCAGCAGCCATCGGGGTTACAATGAGCAGTTCTTC
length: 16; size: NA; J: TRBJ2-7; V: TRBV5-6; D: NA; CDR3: CASSLSGRTISYEQYF; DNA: TGTGCCAGCAGCTTGTCAGGCAGGACCATCTCCTACGAGCAGTACTTC
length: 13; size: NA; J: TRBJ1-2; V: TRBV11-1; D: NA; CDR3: CASSLAGRLGYTF; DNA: TGTGCCAGCAGCTTAGCCGGGAGGCTTGGCTACACCTTC
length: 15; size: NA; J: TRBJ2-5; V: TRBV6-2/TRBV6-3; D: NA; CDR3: CASSSNYLGEETQYF; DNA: TGTGCCAGCAGCTCAAACTACCTTGGGGAAGAGACCCAGTACTTC
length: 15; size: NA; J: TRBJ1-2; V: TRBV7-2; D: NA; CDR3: CASSLVSDSPYGYTF; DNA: TGTGCCAGCAGCTTAGTATCGGACAGCCCCTATGGCTACACCTTC
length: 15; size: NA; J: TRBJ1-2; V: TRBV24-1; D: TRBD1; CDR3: CATRFPGQGTDGYTF; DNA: TGTGCCACCAGATTTCCGGGACAGGGGACGGATGGCTACACCTTC
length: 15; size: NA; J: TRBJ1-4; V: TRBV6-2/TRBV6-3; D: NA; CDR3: CASSYTETGGEKLFF; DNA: TGTGCCAGCAGTTACACAGAAACAGGCGGTGAAAAACTGTTTTTT
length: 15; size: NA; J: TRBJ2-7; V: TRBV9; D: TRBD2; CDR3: CASSVEASGTYEQYF; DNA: TGTGCCAGCAGCGTAGAGGCTAGCGGGACCTACGAGCAGTACTTC
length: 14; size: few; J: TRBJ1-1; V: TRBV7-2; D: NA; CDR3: CASSLGRDGYEAFF; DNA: TGTGCCAGCAGCTTAGGACGGGACGGTTATGAAGCTTTCTTT
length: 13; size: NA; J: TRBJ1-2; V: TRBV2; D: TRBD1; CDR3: CASSAGQQYGYTF; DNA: TGTGCCAGCAGTGCGGGACAGCAATATGGCTACACCTTC
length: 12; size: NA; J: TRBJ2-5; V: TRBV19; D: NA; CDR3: CASSSLKETQYF; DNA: TGTGCCAGTAGTAGTCTAAAAGAGACCCAGTACTTC